The T cell receptor (beta chain) under discussion was sequenced for a study of cytomegalovirus exposure and HLA in healthy donors. Clones were sequenced by immunoSEQ multiplex PCR, and TCRdb holds only the in-frame ones, with some missing. The sample includes approximately 140,000 clones, roughly 90% of them seen just once. With 0 bases removed from V and 7 bases from J, the gap between germline ends came to 6 bases. Germline loops: CDR1 LNHNV, CDR2 YYDKDF (reference sequence). The CDR3 is 12 residues long. Whole-study findings and limits: The authors enumerated over 150 TCR beta chains as linked to cytomegalovirus.

This clone came up once. Its target is unknown. The receptor was isolated from a man younger than 35 in good health and CMV-seronegative. The source material was PBMCs. V usage is TRBV15 and J usage is TRBJ1-2; D gene ambiguous. The chain's CDR3 is CATSRDGIGYTF. In DNA form, the CDR3 reads TGTGCCACCAGCAGAGACGGGATTGGCTACACCTTC.